These 8 T cell receptor beta chains originate from one sample sequenced in a study of cytomegalovirus exposure and HLA in healthy donors. PCR employed 60 Vbeta and 13 Jbeta primers. The data were produced by immunoSEQ multiplex PCR, yet TCRdb's version contains in-frame clones alone and is incomplete. The repertoire consists of 60,000 to 70,000 clones, with more than 70% occurring once and the leading ten covering nearly 25%. Sequencing input: PBMCs. These receptors were obtained from a man aged 50 to 60 in good health and CMV-seropositive.

The chain links TRBV10-2 to TRBJ1-5; D unclear. Germline CDR1 and CDR2: WSHSY and SAAADI. Trimming took 6 bases from V and 6 from J, leaving 12 bases between them. This CDR3 is 13 amino acids long. The CDR3 region is CASRGGMGQPQHF. CDR3 coding DNA: TGCGCCAGCAGAGGAGGGATGGGTCAGCCCCAGCATTTT.

This chain uses TRBV27 with TRBJ2-1; 8 nucleotides agree with TRBD1. After removal of 3 bases from V and 4 bases from J, the junction contained 5 bases not matched to a gene. CDR1 and CDR2 from the germline V gene are MNHEY and SMNVEV (reference sequence). This CDR3 has 15 residues. The CDR3 is CASSLSRGLYNEQFF. The CDR3 DNA reads as TGTGCCAGCAGTTTGAGCAGGGGGCTTTACAATGAGCAGTTCTTC.

The genes are TRBV30 and TRBJ2-1; weak D call: TRBD1 (5 bases). The germline CDR1 and CDR2 sequences are GTSNPN and SVGIG (reference sequence). The V end lost 0 bases, the J end lost 6 bases, and 15 bases lay between the germline ends. CDR3 length: 15 residues. The CDR3 is CAWSVGSGIGNEQFF. The DNA for the CDR3 is TGTGCCTGGAGTGTAGGTTCAGGGATTGGCAATGAGCAGTTCTTC.

The rearrangement links TRBV4-2 to TRBJ2-7; TRBD1 matches at 12 bases. V lost 0 bases and J lost 5; bases outside the gene matches: 5. The CDR3 totals 16 residues. Germline lookup yields CDR1 LGHNA and CDR2 YNFKEQ. CDR3 DNA: TGTGCCAGCAGCCAAGACGGGACAGGGGGCGGCCACGAGCAGTACGTC. Translation: CASSQDGTGGGHEQYV.

The gene calls are TRBV5-6 and TRBJ1-2; TRBD1 might be the D (6 bases). CDR3 length equals 15 residues. Germline CDR1 is SGHDT and CDR2 is YYEEEE. Deletions cut 1 base from V and 3 bases from J, with 13 bases between. The CDR3 sequence: CASSLTGGADYGYTF. The CDR3 DNA sequence: TGTGCCAGCAGCTTGACGGGGGGCGCGGACTATGGCTACACCTTC.

The V gene is TRBV5-1, the J gene TRBJ1-1, with D unclear. V dropped 1 base and J dropped 2 bases, with 6 bases sitting between them. Germline V gene lookup returns CDR1 SGHRS and CDR2 YFSETQ. This CDR3 region has 13 residues. The CDR3 protein is CASSLSTNTEAFF. The DNA for the CDR3 is TGCGCCAGCAGCTTGTCGACAAACACTGAAGCTTTCTTT. The variable domain in full, completed from reference TRBV5-1 and TRBJ1-1, reads KAGVTQTPRYLIKTRGQQVTLSCSPISGHRSVSWYQQTPGQGLQFLFEYFSETQRNKGNFPGRFSGRQFSNSRSEMNVSTLELGDSALYLCASSLSTNTEAFFGQGTRLTVV.

The chain carries TRBV7-9 and TRBJ2-3; D is perhaps TRBD1 (6 bases). The V gene's germline CDR1 is SEHNR and CDR2 FQNEAQ (reference sequence). V was cut by 1 base and J by 1 base, with 9 bases left in between. The CDR3 covers 15 residues. The CDR3 spells CASSLVGAGTDTQYF. In DNA form, the CDR3 reads TGTGCCAGCAGCTTAGTGGGGGCGGGCACAGATACGCAGTATTTT.

The V gene is TRBV18, the J gene TRBJ1-4; 7 nucleotides align to TRBD1. Germline values: CDR1 KGHSH, CDR2 LQKENI. The V gene end was trimmed by 8 bases and the J gene end by 2 bases; junction bases not matched to a gene: 5. The CDR3 consists of 14 residues. CDR3 sequence (DNA): TGTGCCAGCGCCCCGACAGGGACTAATGAAAAACTGTTTTTT. Protein: CASAPTGTNEKLFF.